Many counts were recorded for the clone carrying this T cell receptor (beta chain). Measured with immunoSEQ multiplex PCR; TCRdb has only the in-frame clones, and not every one. The sample has 140,000 to 150,000 clones, around 80% seen once; the top ten hold about 10%. The data derive from a study of blood T cell repertoires in COVID-19. Study-wide background: The study drew acute and convalescent COVID-19 samples from the United States, Italy and Spain.

The CDR3 runs 14 residues. The germline gives CDR1 SGHRS, CDR2 YFSETQ. After removal of 1 base from V and 8 bases from J, the junction contained 6 bases not matched to a gene. The V call is TRBV5-1, the J call TRBJ1-2; 9 nucleotides line up with TRBD1. This receptor was obtained from a man in his sixties with active or convalescent COVID-19. The material sequenced was peripheral blood. CDR3 sequence (DNA): TGCGCCAGCAGCTTGACAGGGGGCGCGAGAGGCTACACCTTC. Its protein is CASSLTGGARGYTF.